This T cell receptor beta chain was recorded in a study of CD8 T cells in ankylosing spondylitis. There are a few counts of this clonotype. V lost 0 bases and J 4 bases, leaving 10 bases between the germline ends. Germline CDR1 is SGDLS and CDR2 is YYNGEE. This CDR3 comprises 14 residues. TCRdb re-called the 5' RACE reads with MiXCR, one entry per CDR3 protein. The sample has 270,000 or so distinct CDR3 sequences, 18% seen once. The sample consisted of blood, either unsorted or a sorted T cell fraction (not recorded which). This TCR derives from a male donor with ankylosing spondylitis or in good health (not recorded which). The chain joins TRBV9 to TRBJ1-1; D uncertain. CDR3 sequence: CASSVASGPTEAFF. In nucleotides, the CDR3 is TGTGCCAGCAGCGTAGCGTCCGGGCCCACTGAAGCTTTCTTT.